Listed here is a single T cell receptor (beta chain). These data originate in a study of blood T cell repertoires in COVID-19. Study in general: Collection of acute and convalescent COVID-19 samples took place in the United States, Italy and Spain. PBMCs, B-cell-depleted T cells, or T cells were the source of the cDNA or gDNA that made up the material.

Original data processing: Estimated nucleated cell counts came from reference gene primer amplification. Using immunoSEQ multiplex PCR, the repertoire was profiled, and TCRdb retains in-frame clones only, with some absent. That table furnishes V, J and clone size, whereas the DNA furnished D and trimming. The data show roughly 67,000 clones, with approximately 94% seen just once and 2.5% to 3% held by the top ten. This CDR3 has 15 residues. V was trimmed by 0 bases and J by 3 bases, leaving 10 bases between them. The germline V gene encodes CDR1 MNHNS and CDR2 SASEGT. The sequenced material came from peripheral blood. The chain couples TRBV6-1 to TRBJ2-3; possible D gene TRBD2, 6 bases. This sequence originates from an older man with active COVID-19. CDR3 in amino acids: CASSEAAGLTDTQYF. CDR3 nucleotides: TGTGCCAGCAGTGAAGCGGCGGGGTTAACAGATACGCAGTATTTT.